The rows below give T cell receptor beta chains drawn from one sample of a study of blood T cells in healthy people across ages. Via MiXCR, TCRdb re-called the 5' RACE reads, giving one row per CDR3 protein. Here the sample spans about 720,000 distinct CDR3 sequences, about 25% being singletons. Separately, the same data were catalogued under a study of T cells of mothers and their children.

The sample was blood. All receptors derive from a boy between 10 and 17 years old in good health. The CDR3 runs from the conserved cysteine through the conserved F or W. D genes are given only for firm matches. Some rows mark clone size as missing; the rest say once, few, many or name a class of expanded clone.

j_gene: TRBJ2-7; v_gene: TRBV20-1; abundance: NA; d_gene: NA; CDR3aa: CSARGGRGDEQYF; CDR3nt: TGCAGTGCTAGAGGAGGCAGGGGGGACGAGCAGTACTTC
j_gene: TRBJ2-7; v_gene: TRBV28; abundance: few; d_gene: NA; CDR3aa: CASTPDPILEQYF; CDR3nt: TGTGCCAGCACCCCAGACCCCATCCTCGAGCAGTACTTC
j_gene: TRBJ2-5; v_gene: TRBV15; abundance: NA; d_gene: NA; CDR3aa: CATRPGTHAGNRETQYF; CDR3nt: TGTGCCACCAGGCCCGGGACCCATGCAGGGAACCGAGAGACCCAGTACTTC
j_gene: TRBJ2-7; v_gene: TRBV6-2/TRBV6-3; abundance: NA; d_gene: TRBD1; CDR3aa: CATGDRASFGYEQYF; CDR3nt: TGTGCCACCGGGGACAGGGCAAGTTTCGGCTACGAGCAGTACTTC
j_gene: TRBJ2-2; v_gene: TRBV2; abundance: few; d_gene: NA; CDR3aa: CSRSGLHLPNTGELFF; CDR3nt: TGTTCTAGGTCCGGGCTACACCTACCAAACACCGGGGAGCTGTTTTTT
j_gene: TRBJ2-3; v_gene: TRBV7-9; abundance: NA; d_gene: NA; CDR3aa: CASSLAGAVNTDTQYF; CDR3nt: TGTGCCAGCAGCTTAGCAGGGGCCGTAAACACAGATACGCAGTATTTT
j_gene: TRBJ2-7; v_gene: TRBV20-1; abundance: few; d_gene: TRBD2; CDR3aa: CSARSLSGPSYEQYF; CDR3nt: TGCAGTGCTAGATCCCTTAGCGGGCCCTCCTACGAGCAGTACTTC
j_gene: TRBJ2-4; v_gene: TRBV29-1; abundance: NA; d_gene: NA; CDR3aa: CSVEDGGIRKNIQYF; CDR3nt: TGCAGCGTTGAAGATGGAGGGATTCGCAAAAACATTCAGTACTTC
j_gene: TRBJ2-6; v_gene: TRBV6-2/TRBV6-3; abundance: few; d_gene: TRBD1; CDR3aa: CATLGTGYSGANVLTF; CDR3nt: TGTGCCACCCTTGGGACAGGGTATTCTGGGGCCAACGTCCTGACTTTC
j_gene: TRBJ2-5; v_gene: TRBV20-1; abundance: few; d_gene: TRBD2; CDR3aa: CSAVGLAEETQYF; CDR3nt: TGCAGTGCTGTCGGACTAGCAGAAGAGACCCAGTACTTC
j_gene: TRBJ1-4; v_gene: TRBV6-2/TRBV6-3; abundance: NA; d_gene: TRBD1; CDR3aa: CASSLTGDYNEKLFF; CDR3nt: TGTGCCAGCAGTTTGACAGGGGACTATAATGAAAAACTGTTTTTT
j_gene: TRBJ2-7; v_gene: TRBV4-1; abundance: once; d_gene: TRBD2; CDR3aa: CASSQGIGLAVYEQYF; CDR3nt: TGCGCCAGCAGCCAGGGGATTGGACTAGCGGTGTACGAGCAGTACTTC
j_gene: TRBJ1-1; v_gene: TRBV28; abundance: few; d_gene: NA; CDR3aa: CASIETGLHTEAFF; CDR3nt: TGTGCCAGCATTGAGACGGGCCTTCACACTGAAGCTTTCTTT
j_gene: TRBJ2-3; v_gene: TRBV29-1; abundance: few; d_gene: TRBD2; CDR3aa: CSVGRASGSSDTQYF; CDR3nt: TGCAGCGTGGGGCGCGCTAGCGGGAGTTCAGATACGCAGTATTTT
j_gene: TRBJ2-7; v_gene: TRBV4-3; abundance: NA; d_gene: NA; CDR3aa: CASSQDRQVYEQYF; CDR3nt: TGCGCCAGCAGCCAAGACAGACAGGTCTACGAGCAGTACTTC